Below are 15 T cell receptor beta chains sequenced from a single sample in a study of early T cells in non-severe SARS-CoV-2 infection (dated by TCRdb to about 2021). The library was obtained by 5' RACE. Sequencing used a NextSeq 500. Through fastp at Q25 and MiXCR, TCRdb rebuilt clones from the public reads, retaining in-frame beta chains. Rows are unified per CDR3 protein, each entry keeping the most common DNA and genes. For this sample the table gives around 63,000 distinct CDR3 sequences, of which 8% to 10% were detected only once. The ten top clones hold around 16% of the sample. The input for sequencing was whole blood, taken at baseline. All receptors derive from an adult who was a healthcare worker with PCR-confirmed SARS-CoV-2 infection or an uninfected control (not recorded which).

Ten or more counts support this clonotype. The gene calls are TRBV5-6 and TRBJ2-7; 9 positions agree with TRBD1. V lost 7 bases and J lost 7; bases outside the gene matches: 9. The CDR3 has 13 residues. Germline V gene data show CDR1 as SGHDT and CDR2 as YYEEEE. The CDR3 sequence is CASQTGTGLEQYF. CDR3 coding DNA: TGTGCCAGCCAAACCGGGACAGGGCTAGAGCAGTACTTC.

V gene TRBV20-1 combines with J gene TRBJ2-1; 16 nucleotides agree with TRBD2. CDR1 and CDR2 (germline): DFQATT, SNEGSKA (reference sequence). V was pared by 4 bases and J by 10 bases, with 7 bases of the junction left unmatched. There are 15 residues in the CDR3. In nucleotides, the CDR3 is TGCAGTGCTACTTCCGGGACTAGCGGGAGGGCAGAGCAGTTCTTC. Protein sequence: CSATSGTSGRAEQFF.

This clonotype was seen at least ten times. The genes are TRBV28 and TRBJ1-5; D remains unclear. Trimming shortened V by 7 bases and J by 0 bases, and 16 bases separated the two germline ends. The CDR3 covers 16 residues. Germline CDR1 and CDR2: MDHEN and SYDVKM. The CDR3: CASIKLRIHSNQPQHF. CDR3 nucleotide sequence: TGTGCCAGCATTAAATTAAGAATTCATAGCAATCAGCCCCAGCATTTT.

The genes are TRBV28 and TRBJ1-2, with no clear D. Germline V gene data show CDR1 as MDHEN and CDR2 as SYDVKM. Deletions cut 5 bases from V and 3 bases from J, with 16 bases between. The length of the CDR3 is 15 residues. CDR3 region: CASSLIGPGHYGYTF. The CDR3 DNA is TGTGCCAGCAGTCTTATCGGCCCCGGTCACTATGGCTACACCTTC.

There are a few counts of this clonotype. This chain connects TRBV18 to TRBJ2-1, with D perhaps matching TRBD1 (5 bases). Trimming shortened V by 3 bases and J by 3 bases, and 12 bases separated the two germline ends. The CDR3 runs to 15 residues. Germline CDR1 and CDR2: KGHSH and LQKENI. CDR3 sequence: CASSPLQEHYNEQFF. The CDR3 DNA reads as TGTGCCAGCTCACCGCTACAGGAACACTACAATGAGCAGTTCTTC.

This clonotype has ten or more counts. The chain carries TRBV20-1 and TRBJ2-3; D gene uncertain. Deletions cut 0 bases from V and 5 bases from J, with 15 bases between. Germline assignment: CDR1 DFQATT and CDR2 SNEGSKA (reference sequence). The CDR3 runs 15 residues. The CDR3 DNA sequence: TGCAGTGCTAGAGACCTCATTATTGCCATAGATACGCAGTATTTT. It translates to CSARDLIIAIDTQYF.

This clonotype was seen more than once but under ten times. CDR3 in DNA: TGTGCCAGCAGCCAGGACAGGGGTAATTCACCCCTCCACTTT. Translating gives CASSQDRGNSPLHF. This chain uses TRBV7-2 with TRBJ1-6; 9 positions match TRBD1. The CDR3 has 14 amino acids. J gave up 6 bases and V 5 bases, and 2 bases lay outside the gene matches. Germline-derived CDR1 and CDR2 are SGHTA and FQGNSA.

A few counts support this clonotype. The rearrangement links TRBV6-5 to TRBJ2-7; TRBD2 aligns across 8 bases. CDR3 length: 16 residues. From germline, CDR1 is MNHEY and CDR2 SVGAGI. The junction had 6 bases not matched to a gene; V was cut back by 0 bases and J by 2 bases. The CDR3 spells CASSYSKTGGPYEQYF. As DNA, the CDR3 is TGTGCCAGCAGTTACTCGAAGACGGGAGGGCCCTACGAGCAGTACTTC.

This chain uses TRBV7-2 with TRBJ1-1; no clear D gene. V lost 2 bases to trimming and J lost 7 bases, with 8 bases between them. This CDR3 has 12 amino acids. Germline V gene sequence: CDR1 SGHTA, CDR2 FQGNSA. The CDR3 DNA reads TGTGCCAGCAGCTTACCTAACGGTGAAGCTTTCTTT. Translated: CASSLPNGEAFF.

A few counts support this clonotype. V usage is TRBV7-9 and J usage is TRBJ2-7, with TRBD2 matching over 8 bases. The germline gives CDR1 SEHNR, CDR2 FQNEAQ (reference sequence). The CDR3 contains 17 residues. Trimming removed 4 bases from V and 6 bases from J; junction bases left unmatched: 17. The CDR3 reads CASSSKLADAVGGEQYF. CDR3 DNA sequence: TGTGCCAGCAGCTCAAAACTAGCGGACGCGGTTGGGGGCGAGCAGTACTTC.

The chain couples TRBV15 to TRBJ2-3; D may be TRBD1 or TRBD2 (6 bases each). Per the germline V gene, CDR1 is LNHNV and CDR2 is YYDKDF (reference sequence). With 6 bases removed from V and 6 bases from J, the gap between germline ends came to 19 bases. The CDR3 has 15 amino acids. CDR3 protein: CATRDLLGGSDTQYF. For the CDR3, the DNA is TGTGCCACCAGAGATCTTTTGGGGGGCTCCGATACGCAGTATTTT.

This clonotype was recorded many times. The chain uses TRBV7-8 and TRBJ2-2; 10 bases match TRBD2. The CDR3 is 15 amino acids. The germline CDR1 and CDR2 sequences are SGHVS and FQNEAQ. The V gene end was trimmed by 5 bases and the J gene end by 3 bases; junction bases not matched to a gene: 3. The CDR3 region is CASSPSGSHTGELFF. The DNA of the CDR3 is TGTGCCAGCAGCCCTAGCGGGAGCCACACCGGGGAGCTGTTTTTT.

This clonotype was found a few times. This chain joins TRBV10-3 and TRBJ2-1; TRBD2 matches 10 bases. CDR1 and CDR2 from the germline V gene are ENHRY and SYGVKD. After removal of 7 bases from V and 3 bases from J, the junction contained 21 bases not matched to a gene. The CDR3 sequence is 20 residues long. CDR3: CAITPYQGLANTMGYNEQFF. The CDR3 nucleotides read TGTGCCATCACCCCCTACCAGGGACTAGCGAATACCATGGGCTACAATGAGCAGTTCTTC.

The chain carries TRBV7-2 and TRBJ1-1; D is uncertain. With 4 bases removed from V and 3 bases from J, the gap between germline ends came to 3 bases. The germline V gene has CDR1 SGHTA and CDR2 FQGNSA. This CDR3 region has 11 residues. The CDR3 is CASSSYTEAFF. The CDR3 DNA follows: TGTGCCAGCAGCTCTTACACTGAAGCTTTCTTT.

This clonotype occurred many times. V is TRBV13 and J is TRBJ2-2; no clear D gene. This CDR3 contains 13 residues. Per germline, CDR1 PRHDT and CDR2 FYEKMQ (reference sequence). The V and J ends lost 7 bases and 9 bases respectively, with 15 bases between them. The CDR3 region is CASTPHGDRELFF. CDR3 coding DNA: TGTGCCAGCACCCCTCATGGGGATCGGGAGCTGTTTTTT.